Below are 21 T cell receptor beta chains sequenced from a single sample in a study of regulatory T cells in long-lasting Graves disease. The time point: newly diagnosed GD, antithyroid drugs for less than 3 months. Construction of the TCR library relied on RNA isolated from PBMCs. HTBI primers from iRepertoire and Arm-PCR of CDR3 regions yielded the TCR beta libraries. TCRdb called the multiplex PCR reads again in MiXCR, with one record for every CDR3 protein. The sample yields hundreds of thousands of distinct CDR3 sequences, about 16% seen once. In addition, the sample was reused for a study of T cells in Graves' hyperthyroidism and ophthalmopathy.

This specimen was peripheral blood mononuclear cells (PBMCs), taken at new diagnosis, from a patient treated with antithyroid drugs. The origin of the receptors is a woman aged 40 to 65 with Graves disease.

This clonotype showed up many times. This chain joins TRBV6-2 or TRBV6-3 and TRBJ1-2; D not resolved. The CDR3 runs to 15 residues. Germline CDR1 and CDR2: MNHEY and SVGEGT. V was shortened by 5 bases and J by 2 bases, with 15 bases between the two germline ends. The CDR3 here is CASSTLGRENYGYTF. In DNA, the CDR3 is TGTGCCAGCAGTACCCTCGGACGGGAAAACTATGGCTACACCTTC.

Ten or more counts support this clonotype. The CDR3 DNA sequence: TGTGCCAGCAGTTTAGTTGGTAGTCGACATGAGCAGTTCTTC. Translating it yields CASSLVGSRHEQFF. V is TRBV12-3 or TRBV12-4 and J is TRBJ2-1; D remains ambiguous. V was pared by 1 base and J by 8 bases, with 12 bases between. CDR3 length: 14 residues.

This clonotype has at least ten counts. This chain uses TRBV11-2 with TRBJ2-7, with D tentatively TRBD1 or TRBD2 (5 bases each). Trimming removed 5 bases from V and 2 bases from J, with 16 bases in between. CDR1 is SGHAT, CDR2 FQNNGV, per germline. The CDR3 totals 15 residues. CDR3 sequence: CASSPTPGTAYEQYF. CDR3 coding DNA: TGTGCCAGCAGCCCAACCCCAGGGACGGCCTACGAGCAGTACTTC.

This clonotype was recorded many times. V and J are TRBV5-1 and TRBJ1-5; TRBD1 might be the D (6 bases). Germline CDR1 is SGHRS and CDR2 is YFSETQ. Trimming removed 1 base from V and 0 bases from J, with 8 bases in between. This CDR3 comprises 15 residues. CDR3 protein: CASSLQGTSNQPQHF. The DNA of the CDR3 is TGCGCCAGCAGCTTGCAGGGGACTAGCAATCAGCCCCAGCATTTT. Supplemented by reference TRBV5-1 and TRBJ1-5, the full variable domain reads KAGVTQTPRYLIKTRGQQVTLSCSPISGHRSVSWYQQTPGQGLQFLFEYFSETQRNKGNFPGRFSGRQFSNSRSEMNVSTLELGDSALYLCASSLQGTSNQPQHFGDGTRLSIL.

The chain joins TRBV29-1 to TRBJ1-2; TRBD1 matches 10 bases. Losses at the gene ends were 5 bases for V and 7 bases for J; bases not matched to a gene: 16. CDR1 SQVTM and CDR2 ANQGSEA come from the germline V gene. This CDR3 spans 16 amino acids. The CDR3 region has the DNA TGCAGCGTTACTTCCGGGACAGGGGCTTTAATCGGTGGCTACACCTTC. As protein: CSVTSGTGALIGGYTF.

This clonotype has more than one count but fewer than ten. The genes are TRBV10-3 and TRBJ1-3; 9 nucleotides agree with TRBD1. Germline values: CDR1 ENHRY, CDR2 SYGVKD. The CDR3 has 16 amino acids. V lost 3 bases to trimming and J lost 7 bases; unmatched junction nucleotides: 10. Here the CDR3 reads CAISDSGQGGFNTIYF. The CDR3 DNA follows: TGTGCCATCAGTGACTCGGGACAGGGAGGCTTCAACACCATATATTTT.

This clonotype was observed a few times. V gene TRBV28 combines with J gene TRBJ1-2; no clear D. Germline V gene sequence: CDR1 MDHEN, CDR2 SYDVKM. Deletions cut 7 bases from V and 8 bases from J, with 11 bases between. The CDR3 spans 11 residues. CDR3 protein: CASKTDVGYTF. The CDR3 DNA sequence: TGTGCCAGCAAGACTGACGTGGGCTACACCTTC.

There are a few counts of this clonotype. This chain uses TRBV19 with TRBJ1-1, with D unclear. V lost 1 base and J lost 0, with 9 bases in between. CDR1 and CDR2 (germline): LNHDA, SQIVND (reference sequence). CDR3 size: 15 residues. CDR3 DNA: TGTGCCAGTAGTATAGTCGGTCAACTGAACACTGAAGCTTTCTTT. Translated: CASSIVGQLNTEAFF.

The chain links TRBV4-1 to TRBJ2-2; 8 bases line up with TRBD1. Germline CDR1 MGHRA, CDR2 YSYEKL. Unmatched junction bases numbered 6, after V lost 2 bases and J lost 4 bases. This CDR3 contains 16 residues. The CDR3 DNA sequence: TGCGCCAGCAGCCAAACAGGGGGTACGGTCACCGGGGAGCTGTTTTTT. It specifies CASSQTGGTVTGELFF.

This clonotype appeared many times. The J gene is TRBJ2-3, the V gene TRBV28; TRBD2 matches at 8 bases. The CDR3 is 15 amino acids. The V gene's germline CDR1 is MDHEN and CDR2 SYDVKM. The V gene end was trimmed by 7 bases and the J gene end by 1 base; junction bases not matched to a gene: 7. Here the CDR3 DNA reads TGTGCCAGCACGGGGGGGTATTATGGCACAGATACGCAGTATTTT. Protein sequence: CASTGGYYGTDTQYF. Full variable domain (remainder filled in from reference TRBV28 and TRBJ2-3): DVKVTQSSRYLVKRTGEKVFLECVQDMDHENMFWYRQDPGLGLRLIYFSYDVKMKEKGDIPEGYSVSREKKERFSLILESASTNQTSMYLCASTGGYYGTDTQYFGPGTRLTVL.

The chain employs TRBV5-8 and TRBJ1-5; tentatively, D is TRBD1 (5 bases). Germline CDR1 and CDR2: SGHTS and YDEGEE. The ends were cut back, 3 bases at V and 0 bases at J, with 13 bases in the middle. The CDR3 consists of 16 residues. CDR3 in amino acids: CASSSRQHNSNQPQHF. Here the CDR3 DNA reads TGTGCCAGCAGCTCGCGACAGCATAATAGCAATCAGCCCCAGCATTTT.

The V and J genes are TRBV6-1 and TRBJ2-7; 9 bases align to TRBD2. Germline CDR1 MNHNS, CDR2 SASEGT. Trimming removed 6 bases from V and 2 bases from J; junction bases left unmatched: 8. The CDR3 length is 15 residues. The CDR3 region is CASSPSGDLPYEQYF. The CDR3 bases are TGTGCCAGCAGCCCTAGCGGGGACCTTCCCTACGAGCAGTACTTC.

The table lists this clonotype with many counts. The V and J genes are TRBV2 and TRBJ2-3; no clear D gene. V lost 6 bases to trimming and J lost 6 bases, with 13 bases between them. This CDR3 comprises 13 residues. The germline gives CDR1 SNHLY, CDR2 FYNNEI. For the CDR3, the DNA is TGTGCCAGCAGCGCCTTTGTACGCGATACGCAGTATTTT. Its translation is CASSAFVRDTQYF.

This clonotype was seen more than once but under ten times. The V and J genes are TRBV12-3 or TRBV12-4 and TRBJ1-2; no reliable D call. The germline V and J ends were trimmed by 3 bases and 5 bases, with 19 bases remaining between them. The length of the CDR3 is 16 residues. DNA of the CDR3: TGTGCCAGCAGTTTGGGAGAAGTCGCGGGTTTTTATGGCTACACCTTC. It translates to CASSLGEVAGFYGYTF.

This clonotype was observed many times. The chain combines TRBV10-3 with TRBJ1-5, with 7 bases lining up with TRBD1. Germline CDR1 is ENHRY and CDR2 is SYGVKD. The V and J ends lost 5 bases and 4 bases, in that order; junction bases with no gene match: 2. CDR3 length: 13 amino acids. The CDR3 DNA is TGTGCCATCAGTACGGGACAGAATCAGCCCCAGCATTTT. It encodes CAISTGQNQPQHF.

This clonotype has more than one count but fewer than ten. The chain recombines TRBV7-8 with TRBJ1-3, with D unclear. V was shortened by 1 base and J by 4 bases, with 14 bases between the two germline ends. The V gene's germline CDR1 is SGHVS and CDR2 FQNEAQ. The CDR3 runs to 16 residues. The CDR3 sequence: CASSLVSPDAGNTIYF. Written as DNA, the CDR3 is TGTGCCAGCAGCTTAGTCAGTCCCGACGCGGGAAACACCATATATTTT.

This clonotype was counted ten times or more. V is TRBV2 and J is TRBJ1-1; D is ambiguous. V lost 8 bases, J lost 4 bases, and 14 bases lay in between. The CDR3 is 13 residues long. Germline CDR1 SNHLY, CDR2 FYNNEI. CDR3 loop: CASVTTWGTEAFF. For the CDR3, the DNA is TGTGCCAGCGTGACCACCTGGGGCACTGAAGCTTTCTTT.

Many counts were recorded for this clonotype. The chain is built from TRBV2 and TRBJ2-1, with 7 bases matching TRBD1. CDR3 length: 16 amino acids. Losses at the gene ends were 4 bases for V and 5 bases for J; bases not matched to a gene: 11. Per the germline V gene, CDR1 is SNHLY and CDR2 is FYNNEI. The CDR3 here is CASSGVDRVGDNEQFF. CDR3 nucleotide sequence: TGTGCCAGCAGTGGGGTCGACAGGGTAGGGGACAATGAGCAGTTCTTC.

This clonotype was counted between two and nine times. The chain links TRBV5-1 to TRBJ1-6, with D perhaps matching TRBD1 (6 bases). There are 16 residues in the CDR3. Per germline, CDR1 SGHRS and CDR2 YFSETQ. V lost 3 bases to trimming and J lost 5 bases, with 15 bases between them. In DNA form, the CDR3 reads TGCGCCAGCAGCTGGACAGTGCGGGGACATAATTCACCCCTCCACTTT. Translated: CASSWTVRGHNSPLHF.

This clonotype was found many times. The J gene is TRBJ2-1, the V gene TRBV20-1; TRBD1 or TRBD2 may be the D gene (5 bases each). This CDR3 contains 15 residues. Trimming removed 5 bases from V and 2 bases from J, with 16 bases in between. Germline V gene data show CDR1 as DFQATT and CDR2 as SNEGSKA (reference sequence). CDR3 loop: CSAQVIGAPYNEQFF. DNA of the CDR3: TGCAGTGCTCAGGTTATCGGGGCCCCCTACAATGAGCAGTTCTTC.

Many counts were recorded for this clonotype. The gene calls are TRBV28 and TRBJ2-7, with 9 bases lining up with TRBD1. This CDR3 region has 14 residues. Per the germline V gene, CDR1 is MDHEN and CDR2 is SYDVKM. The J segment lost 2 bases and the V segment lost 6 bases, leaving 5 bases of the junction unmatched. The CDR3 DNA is TGTGCCAGCAGGAGCCGGGACAGGGCCTACGAGCAGTACTTC. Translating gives CASRSRDRAYEQYF.